A selection of T cell receptor beta chains follows, all from one sample in a study of shared clonotypes between healthy human individuals. Data came from immunoSEQ multiplex PCR; TCRdb stores just in-frame clones and leaves some out. The sample lists roughly 2.2 million clones, 85% to 95% occurring once. The sample comprised naive CD4+ T cells from PBMCs. All receptors come from a man aged 18 to 30 in good health. Some clones in this sample may be carry-over from other donors' samples. Each CDR3 is given with its conserved first and last residue. The D gene is left open where the match is weak. Rows give clone size only sometimes, using once, few, many, or a class for an expanded clone.

v_call	d_call	j_call	clone_size	cdr3_aa	cdr3_nt
TRBV18	-	TRBJ1-5	-	CASSPTVNSNQPQHF	TGTGCCAGCTCACCCACAGTGAATAGCAATCAGCCCCAGCATTTT
TRBV10-1	TRBD2	TRBJ2-1	-	CASSESVAGNNEQFF	TGCGCCAGCAGTGAGTCGGTAGCGGGGAACAATGAGCAGTTCTTC
TRBV18	-	TRBJ1-1	-	CASSPGTLRTEAFF	TGTGCCAGCTCACCGGGAACTTTAAGAACTGAAGCTTTCTTT
TRBV18	-	TRBJ2-3	-	CASSHRDTSTDTQYF	TGTGCCAGCTCCCACAGGGACACTAGCACAGATACGCAGTATTTT
TRBV5-1	-	TRBJ2-2	-	CASSLVWDTGELFF	TGCGCCAGCAGCTTGGTGTGGGACACCGGGGAGCTGTTTTTT
TRBV6-1	-	TRBJ1-2	-	CATYSLRGPNYGYTF	TGTGCCACCTACTCACTCCGGGGCCCTAACTATGGCTACACCTTC
TRBV5-5	-	TRBJ2-7	-	CASSSQNYEQYF	TGTGCCAGCAGCTCTCAGAATTACGAGCAGTACTTC
TRBV5-4	TRBD2	TRBJ2-5	-	CASSGPTSGETQYF	TGTGCCAGCAGCGGTCCGACTAGCGGAGAGACCCAGTACTTC
TRBV7-2	-	TRBJ2-2	-	CASSLNRQAITGELFF	TGTGCCAGCAGCCTCAACCGGCAAGCTATCACCGGGGAGCTGTTTTTT
TRBV6-5	TRBD1	TRBJ2-7	-	CASSYSQGAYEQYF	TGTGCCAGCAGTTACTCGCAGGGGGCTTACGAGCAGTACTTC
TRBV7-8	-	TRBJ2-6	-	CASSLEITGLGGANVLTF	TGTGCCAGCAGCTTAGAGATCACAGGGCTAGGTGGGGCCAACGTCCTGACTTTC
TRBV5-6	-	TRBJ2-5	-	CASSGRETQYF	TGTGCCAGCAGCGGGCGGGAGACCCAGTACTTC
TRBV5-1	TRBD2	TRBJ2-1	-	CASSLLGEGQFF	TGCGCCAGCAGCTTGCTCGGGGAGGGGCAGTTCTTC
TRBV6-6	TRBD1	TRBJ1-4	-	CASSQSGQVNEKLFF	TGTGCCAGCAGTCAATCGGGACAGGTCAATGAAAAACTGTTTTTT
TRBV4-3	-	TRBJ2-7	-	CASSQISARANEQYF	TGCGCCAGCAGCCAAATCTCCGCCAGGGCCAACGAGCAGTACTTC
TRBV28	-	TRBJ2-7	-	CASTRQYPPYEQYF	TGTGCCAGCACCCGACAATACCCCCCCTACGAGCAGTACTTC
TRBV6-1	TRBD1	TRBJ1-4	-	CASSALPGTDEKLFF	TGTGCCAGCAGTGCCCTACCTGGGACAGATGAAAAACTGTTTTTT
TRBV7-2	-	TRBJ2-1	once	CASSLGPGELYNEQFF	TGTGCCAGCAGCTTAGGACCGGGAGAGTTGTACAATGAGCAGTTCTTC
TRBV28	-	TRBJ2-2	-	CASSLFTTNTGELFF	TGTGCCAGCAGTTTATTTACTACGAACACCGGGGAGCTGTTTTTT
TRBV6-6	-	TRBJ2-7	-	CASSYSSRSSYEQYF	TGTGCCAGCAGTTACTCTTCTCGGAGCTCCTACGAGCAGTACTTC
TRBV5-1	TRBD2	TRBJ2-5	-	CASSPPIAGIQETQYF	TGCGCCAGCAGCCCCCCAATAGCGGGGATCCAAGAGACCCAGTACTTC
TRBV28	-	TRBJ1-1	-	CASSLWRAETEAFF	TGTGCCAGCAGTTTATGGAGGGCGGAGACTGAAGCTTTCTTT
TRBV30	TRBD2	TRBJ2-1	-	CAWSRGTSGYNEQFF	TGTGCCTGGAGTAGGGGGACTAGCGGATACAATGAGCAGTTCTTC
TRBV6-6	-	TRBJ1-4	-	CASRPGAVNEKLFF	TGTGCCAGCAGACCCGGGGCAGTAAATGAAAAACTGTTTTTT
TRBV30	TRBD1	TRBJ1-3	-	CAWTRDRGANTIYF	TGTGCCTGGACGCGGGACAGGGGGGCAAACACCATATATTTT
TRBV13	-	TRBJ2-3	-	CASSPGSEADTQYF	TGTGCCAGCAGCCCGGGTAGCGAGGCAGATACGCAGTATTTT